Given below is one T cell receptor (beta chain) in context. Its antigen remains unidentified. Autoimmune disease history or systemic immunosuppression barred patients. Sequencing used immunoSEQ multiplex PCR; TCRdb keeps in-frame clones, though not all of them. The sample includes about 48,000 clones, around 84% of them seen just once. This sample was taken from a study of OX40 agonist ivuxolimab in advanced cancers. Study-level background: Dose-escalation patients suffered from hepatocellular carcinoma, melanoma, renal cell or head and neck cancer.

Study-wide findings and caveats: The expanded peripheral T cells' antigen specificity was not determined.

The germline V gene has CDR1 SGHRS and CDR2 YFSETQ. Losses at the gene ends were 4 bases for V and 7 bases for J; bases not matched to a gene: 5. CDR3 length equals 13 residues. The rearrangement joins TRBV5-1 to TRBJ1-1; 9 nucleotides match TRBD1. Sequenced material: CD4+ or CD8+ T cells sorted from blood, taken in a trial of the OX40 agonist ivuxolimab. This sequence originates from an adult with an advanced solid tumor such as melanoma, head and neck, liver or kidney cancer. DNA of the CDR3: TGCGCCAGCAGCGGGACAGGGCCGGGTGAAGCTTTCTTT. Its protein is CASSGTGPGEAFF.